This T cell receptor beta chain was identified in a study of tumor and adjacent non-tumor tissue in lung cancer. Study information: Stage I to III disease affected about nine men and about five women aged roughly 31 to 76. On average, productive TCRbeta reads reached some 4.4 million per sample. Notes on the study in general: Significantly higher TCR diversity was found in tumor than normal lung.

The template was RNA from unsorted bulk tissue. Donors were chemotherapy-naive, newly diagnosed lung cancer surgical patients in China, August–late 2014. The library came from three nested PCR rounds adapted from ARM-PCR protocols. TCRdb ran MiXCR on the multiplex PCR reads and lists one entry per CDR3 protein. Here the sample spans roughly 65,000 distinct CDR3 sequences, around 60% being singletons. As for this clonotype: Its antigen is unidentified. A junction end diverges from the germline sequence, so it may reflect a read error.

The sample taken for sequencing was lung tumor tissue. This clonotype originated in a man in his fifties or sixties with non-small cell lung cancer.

CDR3 amino acids: CASSTRQGVTVYEQYF. CDR3 DNA: TGCGCCAGCAGTACCAGACAGGGGGTAACGGTGTACGAGCAGTACTTC. V and J are TRBV6-2 or TRBV6-3 and TRBJ2-7; 9 bases align to TRBD1. The CDR3 length is 16 residues. Germline V gene data show CDR1 as MNHEY and CDR2 as SVGEGT.